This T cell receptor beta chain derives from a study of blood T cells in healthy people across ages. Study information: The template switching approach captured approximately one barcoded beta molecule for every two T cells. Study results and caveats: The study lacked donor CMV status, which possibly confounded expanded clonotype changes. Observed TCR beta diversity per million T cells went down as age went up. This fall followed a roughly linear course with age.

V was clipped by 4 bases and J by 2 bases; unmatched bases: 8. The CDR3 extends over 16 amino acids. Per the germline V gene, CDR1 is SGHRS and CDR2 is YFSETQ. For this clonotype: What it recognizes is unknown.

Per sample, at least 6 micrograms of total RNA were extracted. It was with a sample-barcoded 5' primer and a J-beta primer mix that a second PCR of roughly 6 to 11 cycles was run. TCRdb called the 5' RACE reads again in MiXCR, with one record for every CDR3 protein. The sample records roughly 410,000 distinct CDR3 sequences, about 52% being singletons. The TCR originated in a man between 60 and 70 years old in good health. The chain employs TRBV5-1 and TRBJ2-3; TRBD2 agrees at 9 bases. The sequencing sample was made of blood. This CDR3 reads CASSPLLAGITDTQYF. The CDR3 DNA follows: TGCGCCAGCAGCCCCCTTCTAGCGGGGATCACAGATACGCAGTATTTT.